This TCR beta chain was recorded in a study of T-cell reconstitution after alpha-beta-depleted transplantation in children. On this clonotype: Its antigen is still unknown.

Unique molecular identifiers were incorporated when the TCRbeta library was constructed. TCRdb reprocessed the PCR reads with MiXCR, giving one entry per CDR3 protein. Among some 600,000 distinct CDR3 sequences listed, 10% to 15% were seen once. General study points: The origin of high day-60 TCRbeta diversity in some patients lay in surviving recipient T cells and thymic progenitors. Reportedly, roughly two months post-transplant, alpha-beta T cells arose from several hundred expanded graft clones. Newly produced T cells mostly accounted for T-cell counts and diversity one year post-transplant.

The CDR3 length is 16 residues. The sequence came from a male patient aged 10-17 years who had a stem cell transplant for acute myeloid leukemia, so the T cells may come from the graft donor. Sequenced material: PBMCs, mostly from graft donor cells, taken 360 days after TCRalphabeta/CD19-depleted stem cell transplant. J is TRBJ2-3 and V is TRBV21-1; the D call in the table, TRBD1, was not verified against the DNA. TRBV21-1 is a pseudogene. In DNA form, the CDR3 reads TGTGCCAGTACTTTTTCAGGGTTTGTAATGACAGATACGCAGTATTTT. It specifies CASTFSGFVMTDTQYF.